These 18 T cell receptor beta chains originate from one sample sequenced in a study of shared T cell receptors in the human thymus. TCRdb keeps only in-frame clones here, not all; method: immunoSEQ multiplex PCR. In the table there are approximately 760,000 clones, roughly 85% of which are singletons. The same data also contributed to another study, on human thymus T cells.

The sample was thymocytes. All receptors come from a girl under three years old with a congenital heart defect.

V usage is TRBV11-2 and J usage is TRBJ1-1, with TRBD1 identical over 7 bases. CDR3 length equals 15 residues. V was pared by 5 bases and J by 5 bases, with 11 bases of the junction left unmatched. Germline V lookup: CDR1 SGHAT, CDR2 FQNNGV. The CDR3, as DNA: TGTGCCAGCAGCCGCCTGGGACAGACCCAAACTGAAGCTTTCTTT. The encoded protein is CASSRLGQTQTEAFF.

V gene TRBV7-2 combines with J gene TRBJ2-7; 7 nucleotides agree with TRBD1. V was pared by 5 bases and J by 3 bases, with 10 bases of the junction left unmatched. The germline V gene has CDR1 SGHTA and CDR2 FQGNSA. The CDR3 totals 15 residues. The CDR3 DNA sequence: TGTGCCAGCAGCCCTGGGGACAGCCCGATCTACGAGCAGTACTTC. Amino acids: CASSPGDSPIYEQYF.

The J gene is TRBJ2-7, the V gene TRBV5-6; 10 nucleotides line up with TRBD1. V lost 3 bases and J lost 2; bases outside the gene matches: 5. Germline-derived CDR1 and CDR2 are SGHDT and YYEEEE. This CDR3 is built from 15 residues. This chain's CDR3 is CASSSAGTGAYEQYF. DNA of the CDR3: TGTGCCAGCAGCTCCGCCGGGACAGGGGCCTACGAGCAGTACTTC.

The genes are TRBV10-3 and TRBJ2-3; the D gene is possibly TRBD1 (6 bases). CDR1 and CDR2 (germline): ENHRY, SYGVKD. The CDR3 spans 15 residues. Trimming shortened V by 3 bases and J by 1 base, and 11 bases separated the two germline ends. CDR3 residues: CAISDTGSCTDTQYF. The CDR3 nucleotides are TGTGCCATCAGTGACACAGGGAGCTGCACAGATACGCAGTATTTT.

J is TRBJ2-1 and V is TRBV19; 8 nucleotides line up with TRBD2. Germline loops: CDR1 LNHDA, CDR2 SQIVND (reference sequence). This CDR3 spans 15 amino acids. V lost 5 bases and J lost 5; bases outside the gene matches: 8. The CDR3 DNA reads TGTGCCAGTAGTCCCAGTGACGGGGGGGACAATGAGCAGTTCTTC. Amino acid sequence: CASSPSDGGDNEQFF.

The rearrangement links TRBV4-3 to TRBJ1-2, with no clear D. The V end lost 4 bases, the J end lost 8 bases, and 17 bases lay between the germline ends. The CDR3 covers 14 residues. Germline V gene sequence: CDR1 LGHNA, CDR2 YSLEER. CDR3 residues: CASSRVDWVGGYTF. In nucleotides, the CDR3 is TGCGCCAGCAGCCGCGTCGACTGGGTAGGAGGCTACACCTTC.

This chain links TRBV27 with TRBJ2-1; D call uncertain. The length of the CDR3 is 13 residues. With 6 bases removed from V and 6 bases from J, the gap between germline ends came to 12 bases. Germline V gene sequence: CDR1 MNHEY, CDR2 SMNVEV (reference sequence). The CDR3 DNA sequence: TGTGCCAGCAGCGTCGTGGGCAGCAATGAGCAGTTCTTC. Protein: CASSVVGSNEQFF.

In DNA form, the CDR3 reads TGCGCCAGCAGCTTGGAACCGGGACAGGGGCCAGATACGCAGTATTTT. Protein product: CASSLEPGQGPDTQYF. The rearrangement joins TRBV5-1 to TRBJ2-3; 10 bases align to TRBD1. This CDR3 spans 16 amino acids. With 0 bases clipped from V and 4 bases from J, the junction kept 5 bases outside the gene matches. Germline V gene sequence: CDR1 SGHRS, CDR2 YFSETQ.

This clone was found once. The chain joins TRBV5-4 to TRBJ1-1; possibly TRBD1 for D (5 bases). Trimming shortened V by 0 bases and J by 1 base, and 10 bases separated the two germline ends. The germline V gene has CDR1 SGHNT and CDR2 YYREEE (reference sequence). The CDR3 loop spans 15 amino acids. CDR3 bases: TGTGCCAGCAGCTTGGGGGCGGGGGAGAACACTGAAGCTTTCTTT. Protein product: CASSLGAGENTEAFF.

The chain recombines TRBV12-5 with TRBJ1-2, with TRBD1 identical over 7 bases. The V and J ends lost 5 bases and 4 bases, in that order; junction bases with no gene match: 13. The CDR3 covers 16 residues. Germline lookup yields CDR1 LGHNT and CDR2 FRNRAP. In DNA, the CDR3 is TGTGCTAGTGGTCTTTTTATCGACAGGGTCTCCTATGGCTACACCTTC. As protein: CASGLFIDRVSYGYTF.

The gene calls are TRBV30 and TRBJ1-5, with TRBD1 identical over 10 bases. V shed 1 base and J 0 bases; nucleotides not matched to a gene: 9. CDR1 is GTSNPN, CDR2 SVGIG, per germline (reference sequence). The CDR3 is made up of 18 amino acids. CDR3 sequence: CAWSAPGTGVYSNQPQHF. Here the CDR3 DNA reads TGTGCCTGGAGTGCCCCCGGGACAGGGGTGTATAGCAATCAGCCCCAGCATTTT.

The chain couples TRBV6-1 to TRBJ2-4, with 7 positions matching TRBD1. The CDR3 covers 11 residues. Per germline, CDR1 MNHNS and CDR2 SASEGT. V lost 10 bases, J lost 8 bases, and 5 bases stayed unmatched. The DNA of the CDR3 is TGTGCCACCGACAGGGTAGACATTCAGTACTTC. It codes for CATDRVDIQYF.

The CDR3, as DNA: TGTGCCACCAGCAGAGAGGAAGGAGCTAACTATGGCTACACCTTC. It yields the protein CATSREEGANYGYTF. J is TRBJ1-2 and V is TRBV15, with D uncertain. The CDR3 spans 15 residues. V was cut by 0 bases and J by 0 bases, with 8 bases left in between. Germline lookup yields CDR1 LNHNV and CDR2 YYDKDF (reference sequence).

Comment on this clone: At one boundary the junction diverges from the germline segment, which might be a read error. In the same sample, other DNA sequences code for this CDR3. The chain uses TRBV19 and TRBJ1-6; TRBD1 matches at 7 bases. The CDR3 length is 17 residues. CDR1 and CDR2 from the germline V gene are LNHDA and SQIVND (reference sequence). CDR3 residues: CASRGQALSSYNSPLHF. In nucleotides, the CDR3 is TGTGCCAGTAGAGGACAGGCGCTGAGCTCCTATAATTCCCCCCTCCACTTT.

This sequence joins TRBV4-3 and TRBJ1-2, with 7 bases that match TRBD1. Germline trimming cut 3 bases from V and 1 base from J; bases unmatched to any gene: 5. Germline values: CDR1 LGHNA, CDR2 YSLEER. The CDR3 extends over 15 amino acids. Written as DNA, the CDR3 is TGCGCCAGCAGCCATAGAACAGGGGATAACTATGGCTACACCTTC. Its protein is CASSHRTGDNYGYTF.

CDR3 in amino acids: CASSQDEGAEGADTQYF. The CDR3 DNA reads TGCGCCAGCAGCCAAGATGAGGGGGCCGAGGGAGCAGATACGCAGTATTTT. The chain has TRBV4-1 and TRBJ2-3; 7 nucleotides agree with TRBD1. This CDR3 region has 17 residues. CDR1 and CDR2 from the germline V gene are MGHRA and YSYEKL. V shed 0 bases, J shed 4 bases, and the junction held 10 bases outside the gene matches.

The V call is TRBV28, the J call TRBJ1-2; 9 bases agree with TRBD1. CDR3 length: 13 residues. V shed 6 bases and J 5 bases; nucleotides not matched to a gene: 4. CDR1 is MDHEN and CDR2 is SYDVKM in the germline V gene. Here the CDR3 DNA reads TGTGCCAGCAGACCCGGGACAGGGTATGGCTACACCTTC. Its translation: CASRPGTGYGYTF.

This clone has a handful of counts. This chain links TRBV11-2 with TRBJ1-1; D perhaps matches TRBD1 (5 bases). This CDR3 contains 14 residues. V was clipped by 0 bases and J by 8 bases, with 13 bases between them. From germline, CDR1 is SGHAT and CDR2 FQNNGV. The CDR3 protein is CASSLERGDSEAFF. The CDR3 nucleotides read TGTGCCAGCAGCTTAGAACGGGGGGACTCAGAAGCTTTCTTT.